The 9 T cell receptor beta chains presented below share a single source sample, sequenced in a study of pediatric ulcerative colitis. One to two pinch biopsies were taken from the rectum during colonoscopy. TCRdb keeps only in-frame clones here, not all; method: immunoSEQ multiplex PCR. There are about 35,000 clones in the sample; roughly 77% occur only once, and 1.1% lies in the top ten. Sequenced material: gut tissue. The origin of the receptors is a boy aged 10-17 years with mild ulcerative colitis.

The rearrangement links TRBV4-2 to TRBJ1-6; TRBD1 matches 10 bases. This CDR3 contains 18 residues. V lost 5 bases to trimming and J lost 3 bases; unmatched junction nucleotides: 10. CDR1 is LGHNA, CDR2 YNFKEQ, per germline. The CDR3 region is CASSRQTGGAIYNSPLHF. The CDR3 DNA follows: TGTGCCAGCAGCAGACAGACAGGGGGCGCGATCTATAATTCACCCCTCCACTTT.

By frequency in the sample, this clone is medium-sized. The chain employs TRBV4-2 and TRBJ2-3; D unclear. The CDR3 has 15 residues. CDR1 is LGHNA and CDR2 is YNFKEQ in the germline V gene. Trimming took 0 bases from V and 0 from J, leaving 7 bases between them. The DNA of the CDR3 is TGTGCCAGCAGCCAAGACTACACTAGCACAGATACGCAGTATTTT. Translating it yields CASSQDYTSTDTQYF.

This clone was counted a single time. The chain has TRBV5-8 and TRBJ1-4, with a weak D call TRBD1 (5 bases). V lost 0 bases, J lost 8 bases, and 17 bases lay in between. This CDR3 has 16 amino acids. Germline CDR1 is SGHTS and CDR2 is YDEGEE. The CDR3 sequence is CASSLGAEPEGEKLFF. CDR3 in DNA: TGTGCCAGCAGCTTGGGTGCGGAGCCCGAGGGGGAAAAACTGTTTTTT. The full variable domain, in which reference TRBV5-8 and TRBJ1-4 provide the parts outside the CDR3, is EAGVTQSPTHLIKTRGQQATLRCSPISGHTSVYWYQQALGLGLQFLLWYDEGEERNRGNFPPRFSGRQFPNYSSELNVNALELEDSALYLCASSLGAEPEGEKLFFGSGTQLSVL.

The chain employs TRBV30 and TRBJ1-1; D may be TRBD1 (6 bases). CDR1 and CDR2 (germline): GTSNPN, SVGIG (reference sequence). Trimming removed 2 bases at V and 1 base at J, with 11 bases between. The CDR3 runs 14 residues. Here the CDR3 reads CAWSSGHRNTEAFF. The CDR3 nucleotides read TGTGCCTGGAGTTCGGGACACCGGAACACTGAAGCTTTCTTT.

V is TRBV30 and J is TRBJ1-1; 8 bases match TRBD1. This CDR3 is built from 16 residues. With 1 base clipped from V and 5 bases from J, the junction kept 12 bases outside the gene matches. In germline, CDR1 is GTSNPN, CDR2 SVGIG (reference sequence). In DNA form, the CDR3 reads TGTGCCTGGAGTGCTTCGGACAGGGTGGTTAGTACTGAAGCTTTCTTT. This gives the protein CAWSASDRVVSTEAFF.

The rearrangement joins TRBV9 to TRBJ2-3; a weak D match, TRBD2 (6 bases). Trimming stripped 2 bases from V and 4 bases from J, with 14 bases between. The CDR3 is 15 amino acids. Germline V gene sequence: CDR1 SGDLS, CDR2 YYNGEE. The CDR3 nucleotides are TGTGCCAGCAGCGTTATAGCGGTGAGGGCAGATACGCAGTATTTT. Its translation is CASSVIAVRADTQYF. Full variable domain (remainder filled in from reference TRBV9 and TRBJ2-3): DSGVTQTPKHLITATGQRVTLRCSPRSGDLSVYWYQQSLDQGLQFLIQYYNGEERAKGNILERFSAQQFPDLHSELNLSSLELGDSALYFCASSVIAVRADTQYFGPGTRLTVL.

The chain joins TRBV4-1 to TRBJ1-6; D is unclear. Germline CDR1 and CDR2: MGHRA and YSYEKL. The V gene lost 0 bases and the J gene lost 8 bases, with 14 bases spanning the gap. The CDR3 is 16 amino acids. The CDR3 loop is CASSQDPGFFDSPLHF. The CDR3 nucleotides read TGCGCCAGCAGCCAAGATCCGGGTTTCTTCGATTCACCCCTCCACTTT.

The CDR3 DNA is TGTGCCAGCAGGCCGAGGGGACGGGGTGATGGCTACACCTTC. Its protein product is CASRPRGRGDGYTF. J is TRBJ1-2 and V is TRBV6-1; D is possibly TRBD1 (5 bases). V was clipped by 6 bases and J by 6 bases, with 17 bases between them. Germline V CDR1 and CDR2: MNHNS, SASEGT. The CDR3 extends over 14 amino acids.

The chain links TRBV15 to TRBJ2-3; D perhaps matches TRBD1 (7 bases). CDR1 and CDR2 from the germline V gene are LNHNV and YYDKDF (reference sequence). This CDR3 comprises 15 residues. Trimming removed 4 bases at V and 0 bases at J, with 11 bases between. CDR3 residues: CATSTGGTSTDTQYF. In DNA form, the CDR3 reads TGTGCCACCAGCACAGGGGGGACTAGCACAGATACGCAGTATTTT.